This TCR beta chain originates from a study of shared clonotypes between healthy human individuals. Assay execution took place at the deep level. TCRdb keeps only in-frame clones here, not all; method: immunoSEQ multiplex PCR. Of 2 million to 2.5 million clones in the sample, roughly 94% were seen once. This CDR3 has 15 residues. Germline lookup yields CDR1 SGHTA and CDR2 FQGNSA. With 0 bases clipped from V and 5 bases from J, the junction kept 6 bases outside the gene matches. Specimen: naive CD4+ T cells sorted from blood. Subset specified: CD45RA+ positively selected. The chain combines TRBV7-2 with TRBJ2-5; the match to TRBD1 covers 7 bases. The origin of this receptor is a man younger than 35 in good health. The CDR3, as DNA: TGTGCCAGCAGCTTAGCGACAGGGCCTTGGGAGACCCAGTACTTC. Translated: CASSLATGPWETQYF.